This note documents a single T cell receptor beta chain sequence. The sample originates from a study of blood T cell repertoires in COVID-19. Clones were sequenced by immunoSEQ multiplex PCR, and TCRdb holds only the in-frame ones, with some missing. The table records 200,000 or so clones, around 77% of them present only once. The length of the CDR3 is 16 residues. V shed 4 bases, J shed 3 bases, and the junction held 7 bases outside the gene matches. Per germline, CDR1 SGHAT and CDR2 FQNNGV. The rearrangement uses TRBV11-2 and TRBJ2-7; 12 nucleotides line up with TRBD2. The source of this sequence is a man aged 60-69 years with active or convalescent COVID-19. Sequencing was performed on peripheral blood. The CDR3 protein is CASSSPTSGRVYEQYF. CDR3 in DNA: TGTGCCAGCAGCTCTCCGACTAGCGGGAGAGTCTACGAGCAGTACTTC.